Listed below are T cell receptor beta chains from one sample, sequenced in a study of blood T cell repertoires in COVID-19. Measured with immunoSEQ multiplex PCR; TCRdb has only the in-frame clones, and not every one. The data contain roughly 280,000 clones, 75% to 90% of them singletons. Material: PBMCs or T cells enriched from blood (not recorded which). Source of these receptors: a woman in her twenties or thirties with acute COVID-19. CDR3s include the opening cysteine and the closing phenylalanine or tryptophan. The D gene is left open where the match is weak. The size field is filled for only some rows; it gives once, few, many or a size class.

TGCAGCGGTGGGGGCCTGAGCTCCTACAATGAGCAGTTCTTC,CSGGGLSSYNEQFF,TRBV29-1,TRBJ2-1,14,.,.
TGCGCCAGCAGCCGGGGAGACGAGGCCTACGAGCAGTACTTC,CASSRGDEAYEQYF,TRBV5-1,TRBJ2-7,14,.,once
TGTGCCAGCAGCTCTACGGGACATTCTGGCTACCAGAACACCGGGGAGCTGTTTTTT,CASSSTGHSGYQNTGELFF,TRBV7-6,TRBJ2-2,19,.,.
TGTGCCAGCAGCTTGGGGCTAGGGAGCTCCTACAATGAGCAGTTCTTC,CASSLGLGSSYNEQFF,TRBV5-4,TRBJ2-1,16,.,.
TGTGCCAGCAGCTTAGCGCTCTGGAGCTCTGGAAACACCATATATTTT,CASSLALWSSGNTIYF,TRBV7-9,TRBJ1-3,16,.,.
TGTGCCAGCAGCCCCCGCGGAGGGGAATCCTACAATGAGCAGTTCTTC,CASSPRGGESYNEQFF,TRBV13,TRBJ2-1,16,.,.
TGTGCCAGCGGTGGGCCTCGGGTAGGGGCAGATACGCAGTATTTT,CASGGPRVGADTQYF,TRBV27,TRBJ2-3,15,.,.
TGTGCCAGCAGCGACACCAGTCCTGAAGCTTTCTTT,CASSDTSPEAFF,TRBV7-9,TRBJ1-1,12,.,.
TGCAGCGTTGAAGATTTCGAGACAGGGCGTACCGGGGAGCTGTTTTTT,CSVEDFETGRTGELFF,TRBV29-1,TRBJ2-2,16,TRBD1,.
TGCGCCAGCAGCACCCCGGGGGGGGATAATGAGCAGTTCTTC,CASSTPGGDNEQFF,TRBV5-1,TRBJ2-1,14,TRBD2,.
TGTGCCAGCAGTGAGATGGCAGGGGGCGATGGCTACACCTTC,CASSEMAGGDGYTF,TRBV2,TRBJ1-2,14,TRBD1,once
TGTGCCAGCAGAACGTCGGGTTCCTATAATTCACCCCTCCACTTT,CASRTSGSYNSPLHF,TRBV5-5,TRBJ1-6,15,.,.
TGTGCCAGCAGCCCCGACAGGGTAGAGACCCAGTACTTC,CASSPDRVETQYF,TRBV7-7,TRBJ2-5,13,TRBD1,.
TGTGCCAGCAGCTTGGGACAGGGGATGAACACTGAAGCTTTCTTT,CASSLGQGMNTEAFF,TRBV5-4,TRBJ1-1,15,TRBD1,.
TGTGCCAGCAGCGTAGGGTCTACAGGCCAAGGCTACACCTTC,CASSVGSTGQGYTF,TRBV9,TRBJ1-2,14,.,.
TGTGCCAGCAGCCCAAGCGAGGGTTCGGCAGATACGCAGTATTTT,CASSPSEGSADTQYF,TRBV9,TRBJ2-3,15,.,.
TGCAGCGTCAGACTAGCGGGAGCCTCCTACAATGAGCAGTTCTTC,CSVRLAGASYNEQFF,TRBV29-1,TRBJ2-1,15,TRBD2,.
TGTGCCACCAACGGAGGGGAAGGTACGCAGTATTTT,CATNGGEGTQYF,TRBV11-2,TRBJ2-3,12,.,.
TGCAGCGTTGAAGGAATACAGGGGTTTACAGATACGCAGTATTTT,CSVEGIQGFTDTQYF,TRBV29-1,TRBJ2-3,15,TRBD1,.
TGTGCCAGCAGTTTAAGAAGAGTTGGACGGGAGACTGGAAACACCATATATTTT,CASSLRRVGRETGNTIYF,TRBV27,TRBJ1-3,18,.,once
TGTGCCAGCAGCTTAGCGGGGCGGGAGCCTGGGTACGAGCAGTACTTC,CASSLAGREPGYEQYF,TRBV7-2,TRBJ2-7,16,TRBD2,.
TGTGCCAGTAGTATAGGGGACAGGGGGTTCGGCACTGAAGCTTTCTTT,CASSIGDRGFGTEAFF,TRBV19,TRBJ1-1,16,TRBD1,.
TGTGCCACCAGTGATCCCGCTTGGGACAGGGATTTCCAAGAGACCCAGTACTTC,CATSDPAWDRDFQETQYF,TRBV24-1,TRBJ2-5,18,TRBD1,.
TGTGCCAGCAGCCCGAGTCTAGGGGGCATGGATGAAAAACTGTTTTTT,CASSPSLGGMDEKLFF,TRBV9,TRBJ1-4,16,TRBD1,.
TGTGCCACCGCAAAGGGGACCGGGGAGCTGTTTTTT,CATAKGTGELFF,TRBV19,TRBJ2-2,12,.,.
TGCGCCAGCAGCCGTTCAGACAATGAGCAGTTCTTC,CASSRSDNEQFF,TRBV4-3,TRBJ2-1,12,.,few
TGTGCCAGCAGCTACCTTAGGACAGGGTCGGATTACAATGAGCAGTTCTTC,CASSYLRTGSDYNEQFF,TRBV7-3,TRBJ2-1,17,TRBD1,.
TGTGCCAGCAGCTTGGGGCTCTCCTCTGGAAACACCATATATTTT,CASSLGLSSGNTIYF,TRBV5-4,TRBJ1-3,15,.,.
TGTGCCAGCAGCCAAGTAGGTAGCGGGTTTCAAGAGACCCAGTACTTC,CASSQVGSGFQETQYF,TRBV4-2,TRBJ2-5,16,TRBD2,.
TGTGCCAGCAGTTTACGAGGACTAGCGGGTCCAAGTCACAATGAGCAGTTCTTC,CASSLRGLAGPSHNEQFF,TRBV28,TRBJ2-1,18,TRBD2,.
TGTGCCAGCAGCGCGGACGACAGGTGGAGAGAGACCCAGTACTTC,CASSADDRWRETQYF,TRBV9,TRBJ2-5,15,.,.
TGTGCCAGCAGCTTTGAGGCCCAAACGTCTGGAAACACCATATATTTT,CASSFEAQTSGNTIYF,TRBV11-1,TRBJ1-3,16,.,.
TGTGCCAGCAGCTGGGAAGCGGCCTCCTACAATGAGCAGTTCTTC,CASSWEAASYNEQFF,TRBV3-1/TRBV3-2,TRBJ2-1,15,.,.
TGTGCCACCAGCGGAGCGAACACCGGGGAGCTGTTTTTT,CATSGANTGELFF,TRBV24-1,TRBJ2-2,13,.,few